The 23 T cell receptor beta chains reported below all come from one sample, sequenced in a study of cytomegalovirus exposure and HLA in healthy donors. The primer mix had 60 Vbeta and 13 Jbeta primers. The table came from immunoSEQ multiplex PCR; TCRdb's copy has only in-frame clones and leaves some out. Its table lists about 75,000 clones. Sample: PBMCs. All receptors derive from a man aged 35 to 55 in good health and CMV-seronegative.

The V call is TRBV4-1, the J call TRBJ1-1; TRBD1 agrees at 11 bases. Germline V gives CDR1 MGHRA, CDR2 YSYEKL. V shed 3 bases and J 4 bases; nucleotides not matched to a gene: 7. The CDR3 consists of 16 residues. CDR3 sequence: CASSHDGQGASTEAFF. In DNA, the CDR3 is TGCGCCAGCAGCCACGATGGACAGGGGGCGTCCACTGAAGCTTTCTTT.

V gene TRBV10-2 combines with J gene TRBJ2-7, with a weak D call TRBD1 (6 bases). The CDR3 is made up of 13 amino acids. Germline CDR1 is WSHSY and CDR2 is SAAADI. V was cut by 8 bases and J by 2 bases, with 13 bases left in between. Here the CDR3 reads CASRQGFTYEQYF. As DNA, the CDR3 is TGCGCCAGCCGCCAGGGGTTTACCTACGAGCAGTACTTC.

Written as DNA, the CDR3 is TGTGCCAGCAGTGAATTAGGGGCTTCTGGGGAGCTGTTTTTT. Translated: CASSELGASGELFF. This chain links TRBV6-1 with TRBJ2-2; maybe TRBD1 (5 bases). V was trimmed by 2 bases and J by 8 bases, leaving 12 bases between them. CDR3 length: 14 amino acids. Germline assignment: CDR1 MNHNS and CDR2 SASEGT.

The V gene is TRBV9, the J gene TRBJ2-7, with D hard to call. The CDR3 has 15 residues. The V gene lost 0 bases and the J gene lost 4 bases, with 14 bases spanning the gap. The germline CDR1 and CDR2 sequences are SGDLS and YYNGEE. CDR3 coding DNA: TGTGCCAGCAGCGTAGAGGCTTCCGGGTCATACGAGCAGTACTTC. Translation gives CASSVEASGSYEQYF.

This chain uses TRBV18 with TRBJ1-1; D is possibly TRBD1 (6 bases). Trimming shortened V by 4 bases and J by 3 bases, and 9 bases separated the two germline ends. Germline V gives CDR1 KGHSH, CDR2 LQKENI. CDR3 length equals 13 residues. The CDR3 region is CASSREGDTEAFF. The CDR3 coding sequence is TGTGCCAGCTCACGGGAGGGGGACACTGAAGCTTTCTTT.

This chain links TRBV6-6 with TRBJ1-5, with D possibly TRBD1 on 5 matching bases. With 6 bases removed from V and 3 bases from J, the gap between germline ends came to 15 bases. Germline V gene data show CDR1 as MNHNY and CDR2 as SVGAGI (reference sequence). The CDR3 is 15 amino acids. CDR3 sequence (DNA): TGTGCCAGCAGGGATCAGGGTCTCTACAATCAGCCCCAGCATTTT. It yields the protein CASRDQGLYNQPQHF.

The CDR3 bases are TGTGCCAGCAGTGAGCGGGGTCACTACGAGCAGTACTTC. This sequence encodes CASSERGHYEQYF. The chain joins TRBV25-1 to TRBJ2-7; a possible D gene is TRBD2 (6 bases). V lost 3 bases, J lost 3 bases, and 9 bases lay in between. The CDR3 consists of 13 residues. Germline loops: CDR1 MGHDK, CDR2 SYGVNS.

J is TRBJ1-4 and V is TRBV2; D is perhaps TRBD1 (6 bases). CDR3 length equals 13 residues. Germline CDR1 reads SNHLY; CDR2 reads FYNNEI. V lost 6 bases, J lost 6 bases, and 11 bases lay in between. CDR3 residues: CASRLNRDEKLFF. CDR3 in DNA: TGTGCCAGCAGGCTAAACAGGGATGAAAAACTGTTTTTT.

The chain uses TRBV6-5 and TRBJ1-1; D remains ambiguous. The V and J ends lost 6 bases and 2 bases respectively, with 7 bases between them. CDR1 and CDR2 from the germline V gene are MNHEY and SVGAGI. The length of the CDR3 is 12 residues. This chain's CDR3 is CASRRTNTEAFF. In DNA, the CDR3 is TGTGCCAGCAGGCGAACCAACACTGAAGCTTTCTTT.

CDR3 sequence reads: CASFIGGMNTEAFF. CDR3 in DNA: TGTGCCAGTTTCATTGGGGGGATGAACACTGAAGCTTTCTTT. V gene TRBV27 combines with J gene TRBJ1-1, with a weak D call TRBD1 (5 bases). V was shortened by 9 bases and J by 0 bases, with 14 bases between the two germline ends. The length of the CDR3 is 14 residues. Germline lookup yields CDR1 MNHEY and CDR2 SMNVEV (reference sequence).

The chain couples TRBV6-5 to TRBJ1-6; tentative D call: TRBD1 (5 bases). Trimming stripped 6 bases from V and 9 bases from J, with 18 bases between. There are 15 residues in the CDR3. The germline gives CDR1 MNHEY, CDR2 SVGAGI. DNA of the CDR3: TGTGCCAGCAGGTCACGGGGGAGTGAGAGTTCACCCCTCCACTTT. It specifies CASRSRGSESSPLHF.

The V gene is TRBV20-1, the J gene TRBJ1-1; D gene uncertain. Trimming stripped 6 bases from V and 8 bases from J, with 10 bases between. Germline loops: CDR1 DFQATT, CDR2 SNEGSKA (reference sequence). The CDR3 sequence is 10 residues long. CDR3 nucleotides: TGCAGTGCCCGGAGTACGGAAGCTTTCTTT. Translated, it gives CSARSTEAFF.

The chain is built from TRBV4-2 and TRBJ1-3, with D maybe TRBD1 (6 bases). The CDR3 runs to 15 residues. Germline V gives CDR1 LGHNA, CDR2 YNFKEQ. Deletions cut 1 base from V and 3 bases from J, with 10 bases between. As DNA, the CDR3 is TGTGCCAGCAGCCAAGCCCAGGGGAGTGGAAACACCATATATTTT. Protein sequence: CASSQAQGSGNTIYF.

In DNA form, the CDR3 reads TGCAGCGTTGATTCCGGGGTTCCGCCCCAGCATTTT. It yields the protein CSVDSGVPPQHF. The chain has TRBV29-1 and TRBJ1-5; D gene unclear. The germline CDR1 and CDR2 sequences are SQVTM and ANQGSEA. V was pared by 3 bases and J by 9 bases, with 12 bases between. The CDR3 has 12 residues.

As regards this clone: Compared with germline, one end of the junction differs, possibly owing to a read error. The V and J genes are TRBV7-7 and TRBJ2-1, with D possibly being TRBD1 (6 bases). CDR1 is SSHAT and CDR2 is FNYEAQ in the germline V gene (reference sequence). This CDR3 spans 15 amino acids. DNA for the CDR3: TGTGCTAGCAGTCCCGCCGGGACAAAGGATAATGAGCAGTTCTTC. Residues: CASSPAGTKDNEQFF.

The genes are TRBV6-1 and TRBJ2-1, with D possibly TRBD2 on 5 matching bases. V lost 7 bases to trimming and J lost 5 bases, with 15 bases between them. CDR3 size: 14 residues. Germline V gives CDR1 MNHNS, CDR2 SASEGT. This CDR3 reads CASTEGPSHNEQFF. The CDR3 bases are TGTGCCAGCACCGAGGGTCCGTCCCACAATGAGCAGTTCTTC.

The chain recombines TRBV6-1 with TRBJ1-6; 7 bases are shared with TRBD1. Looked up from germline, CDR1 is MNHNS and CDR2 is SASEGT. CDR3 length: 12 amino acids. V trimming: 7 bases; J trimming: 10 bases; junction bases outside the gene matches: 4. CDR3 nucleotide sequence: TGTGCCAGCAATTACAGGGGATCACCCCTCCACTTT. Translated, it gives CASNYRGSPLHF.

The chain has TRBV19 and TRBJ2-1; D is possibly TRBD2 (6 bases). Germline CDR1 is LNHDA and CDR2 is SQIVND (reference sequence). Trimming left V 8 bases short and J 2 bases short, with 16 bases between. CDR3 length equals 15 residues. The CDR3 DNA reads as TGTGCCAGTGCCCAGGAGGGTTGGGCCTACAATGAGCAGTTCTTC. Translated, it gives CASAQEGWAYNEQFF.

V gene TRBV6-1 combines with J gene TRBJ1-5, with D possibly TRBD1 on 6 matching bases. The CDR3 has 13 amino acids. V lost 6 bases, J lost 6 bases, and 12 bases lay in between. Germline V gene sequence: CDR1 MNHNS, CDR2 SASEGT. The CDR3: CASREEQGQPQHF. The CDR3 DNA sequence: TGTGCCAGCAGGGAGGAACAGGGTCAGCCCCAGCATTTT.

The chain combines TRBV5-6 with TRBJ1-2, with TRBD1 identical over 9 bases. Germline CDR1 and CDR2: SGHDT and YYEEEE. V was clipped by 4 bases and J by 5 bases; unmatched bases: 6. There are 14 residues in the CDR3. The CDR3 spells CASSPTGTGYGYTF. Written as DNA, the CDR3 is TGTGCCAGCAGCCCGACTGGGACAGGGTATGGCTACACCTTC.

This chain links TRBV7-2 with TRBJ2-7; 7 positions agree with TRBD2. Trimming removed 5 bases from V and 7 bases from J; junction bases left unmatched: 11. The CDR3 runs to 14 residues. The germline gives CDR1 SGHTA, CDR2 FQGNSA. CDR3 nucleotide sequence: TGTGCCAGCAGCGTCGGGACTACAAGAGGGGAGCAGTACTTC. This codes for CASSVGTTRGEQYF.

The chain uses TRBV6-5 and TRBJ1-6, with D possibly matching TRBD1 (5 bases). The CDR3 contains 14 residues. CDR1 is MNHEY, CDR2 SVGAGI, per germline. The V end lost 6 bases, the J end lost 4 bases, and 10 bases lay between the germline ends. The CDR3, as DNA: TGTGCCAGCAGCTCAGGGAAGTATAATTCACCCCTCCACTTT. It codes for CASSSGKYNSPLHF.

The chain recombines TRBV4-1 with TRBJ2-7; TRBD2 matches at 11 bases. Germline V gene sequence: CDR1 MGHRA, CDR2 YSYEKL. V shed 1 base, J shed 2 bases, and the junction held 7 bases outside the gene matches. The CDR3 totals 17 residues. CDR3: CASSQGGLAERAYEQYF. The CDR3 bases are TGCGCCAGCAGCCAAGGGGGACTAGCGGAGAGAGCCTACGAGCAGTACTTC.